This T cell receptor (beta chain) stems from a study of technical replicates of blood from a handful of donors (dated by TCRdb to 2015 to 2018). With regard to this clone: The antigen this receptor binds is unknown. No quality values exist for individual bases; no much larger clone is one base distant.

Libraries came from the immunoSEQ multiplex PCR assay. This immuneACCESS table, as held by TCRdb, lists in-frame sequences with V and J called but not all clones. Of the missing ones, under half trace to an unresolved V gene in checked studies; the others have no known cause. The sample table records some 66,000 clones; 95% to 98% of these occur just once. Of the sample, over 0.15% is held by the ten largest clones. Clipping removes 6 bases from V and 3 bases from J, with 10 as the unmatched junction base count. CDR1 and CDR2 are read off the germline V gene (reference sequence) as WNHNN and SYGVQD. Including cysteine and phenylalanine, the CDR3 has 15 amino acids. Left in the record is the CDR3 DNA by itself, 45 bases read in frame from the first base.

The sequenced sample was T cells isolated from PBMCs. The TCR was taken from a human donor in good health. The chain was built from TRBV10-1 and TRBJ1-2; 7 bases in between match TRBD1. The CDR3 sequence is CASSAETGFYYGYTF. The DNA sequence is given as TGCGCCAGCAGCGCCGAGACAGGGTTTTACTATGGCTACACCTTC.